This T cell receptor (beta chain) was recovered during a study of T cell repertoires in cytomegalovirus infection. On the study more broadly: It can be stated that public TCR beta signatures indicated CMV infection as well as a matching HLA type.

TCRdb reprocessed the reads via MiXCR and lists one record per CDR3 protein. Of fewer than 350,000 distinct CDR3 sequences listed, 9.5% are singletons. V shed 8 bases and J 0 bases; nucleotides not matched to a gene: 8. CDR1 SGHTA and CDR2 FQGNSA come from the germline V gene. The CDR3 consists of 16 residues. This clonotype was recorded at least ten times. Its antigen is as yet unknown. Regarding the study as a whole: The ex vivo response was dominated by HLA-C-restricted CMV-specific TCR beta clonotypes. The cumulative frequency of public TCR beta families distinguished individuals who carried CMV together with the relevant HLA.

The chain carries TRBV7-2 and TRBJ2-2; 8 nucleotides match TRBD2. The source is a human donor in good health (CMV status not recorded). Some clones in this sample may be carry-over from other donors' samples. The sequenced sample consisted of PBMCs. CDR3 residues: CASRRAGVPNTGELFF. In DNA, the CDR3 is TGTGCCAGCCGACGAGCGGGAGTTCCGAACACCGGGGAGCTGTTTTTT. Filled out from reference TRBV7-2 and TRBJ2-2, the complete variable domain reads GAGVSQSPSNKVTEKGKDVELRCDPISGHTALYWYRQSLGQGLEFLIYFQGNSAPDKSGLPSDRFSAERTGGSVSTLTIQRTQQEDSAVYLCASRRAGVPNTGELFFGEGSRLTVL.